These 21 T cell receptor beta chains originate from one sample sequenced in a study of OX40 agonist ivuxolimab in advanced cancers. TCRdb's copy holds only in-frame clones and misses some; the assay was immunoSEQ multiplex PCR. The table has about 110,000 clones, around 90% seen once; the top ten hold about 0.28%. Sequenced here: CD4+ or CD8+ T cells sorted from blood, sampled in a trial of the OX40 agonist ivuxolimab. All receptors come from an adult with an advanced solid tumor such as melanoma, head and neck, liver or kidney cancer.

The chain has TRBV27 and TRBJ2-7; TRBD1 aligns across 7 bases. Germline-derived CDR1 and CDR2 are MNHEY and SMNVEV (reference sequence). This CDR3 comprises 17 residues. Trimming at V came to 0 bases and at J to 4 bases, leaving 12 bases not matched to a gene. CDR3 protein: CASSLSYGQVFEYEQYF. Written as DNA, the CDR3 is TGTGCCAGCAGTTTATCCTATGGACAGGTCTTTGAGTACGAGCAGTACTTC.

The V and J genes are TRBV4-1 and TRBJ2-3, with TRBD2 as a possible D gene (6 bases). This CDR3 has 14 residues. With 4 bases removed from V and 2 bases from J, the gap between germline ends came to 10 bases. CDR1 is MGHRA and CDR2 is YSYEKL in the germline V gene. DNA for the CDR3: TGCGCCAGCAGCCCTGGGAGGACCACAGATACGCAGTATTTT. Its protein product is CASSPGRTTDTQYF.

The chain is built from TRBV28 and TRBJ2-7; D is unresolved. The CDR3 consists of 12 residues. Trimming left V 3 bases short and J 3 bases short, with 6 bases between. CDR1 and CDR2 (germline): MDHEN, SYDVKM. CDR3 bases: TGTGCCAGCAGTTTTGGAAACTACGAGCAGTACTTC. Residues: CASSFGNYEQYF. The full variable domain, in which reference TRBV28 and TRBJ2-7 provide the parts outside the CDR3, is DVKVTQSSRYLVKRTGEKVFLECVQDMDHENMFWYRQDPGLGLRLIYFSYDVKMKEKGDIPEGYSVSREKKERFSLILESASTNQTSMYLCASSFGNYEQYFGPGTRLTVT.

The chain combines TRBV11-1 with TRBJ2-7; D is possibly TRBD1 (6 bases). V lost 1 base to trimming and J lost 9 bases, with 13 bases between them. The germline V gene has CDR1 SGHAT and CDR2 FQDESV (reference sequence). The CDR3 spans 13 residues. CDR3 sequence: CASSLGTVTPQYF. DNA of the CDR3: TGTGCCAGCAGCTTAGGGACAGTCACTCCGCAGTACTTC.

As DNA, the CDR3 is TGTGCCAGCAGCTCACGAGAATACCAGGGGAACACCATATATTTT. Translated, it gives CASSSREYQGNTIYF. The rearrangement uses TRBV7-9 and TRBJ1-3; TRBD1 might be the D (6 bases). Per the germline V gene, CDR1 is SEHNR and CDR2 is FQNEAQ (reference sequence). The CDR3 runs to 15 residues. V was pared by 4 bases and J by 7 bases, with 17 bases between.

The chain has TRBV4-3 and TRBJ2-7; D not certain. V gave up 0 bases and J gave up 4 bases, with 13 bases separating them. The germline gives CDR1 LGHNA, CDR2 YSLEER. The CDR3 has 15 amino acids. In DNA, the CDR3 is TGCGCCAGCAGCCAAGATGAGATGGGTTCATACGAGCAGTACTTC. Amino acids: CASSQDEMGSYEQYF.

The chain carries TRBV7-3 and TRBJ2-1, with 8 nucleotides matching TRBD2. V shed 2 bases and J 3 bases; nucleotides not matched to a gene: 6. The CDR3 length is 16 residues. Germline V CDR1 and CDR2: SGHTA, FQGTGA. The CDR3 loop reads CASSLEWTSRYNEQFF. The CDR3 bases are TGTGCCAGCAGCTTAGAGTGGACTAGCCGCTACAATGAGCAGTTCTTC.

The CDR3 protein is CASSLGGFRYEQYF. CDR3 bases: TGTGCCAGCAGTCTTGGAGGGTTCAGGTACGAGCAGTACTTC. The chain has TRBV27 and TRBJ2-7; D perhaps matches TRBD2 (6 bases). Germline V CDR1 and CDR2: MNHEY, SMNVEV (reference sequence). CDR3 length equals 14 residues. V was clipped by 5 bases and J by 4 bases, with 15 bases between them.

The chain employs TRBV30 and TRBJ1-3; 7 bases line up with TRBD1. Germline CDR1 and CDR2: GTSNPN and SVGIG (reference sequence). V lost 3 bases, J lost 1 base, and 3 bases stayed unmatched. This CDR3 is built from 14 residues. The CDR3 region has the DNA TGTGCCTGGAGCCCAGGGGGATCTGGAAACACCATATATTTT. Translated, it gives CAWSPGGSGNTIYF.

The J gene is TRBJ1-2, the V gene TRBV19; D may be TRBD1 (5 bases). This CDR3 has 15 residues. Between the trimmed V and J ends, which lost 5 bases and 4 bases, there was a span of 17 bases. CDR1 LNHDA and CDR2 SQIVND come from the germline V gene (reference sequence). This chain's CDR3 is CASSLRDVELYGYTF. The CDR3, as DNA: TGTGCCAGTAGTCTCCGGGACGTGGAACTCTATGGCTACACCTTC.

V is TRBV4-1 and J is TRBJ1-2; no definite D call. Trimming cost V 1 base and J 4 bases, with 13 bases left between them. The CDR3 length is 15 residues. Germline V CDR1 and CDR2: MGHRA, YSYEKL. In DNA form, the CDR3 reads TGCGCCAGCAGCCAAGGAACTTCTATTTTCTATGGCTACACCTTC. Translating gives CASSQGTSIFYGYTF.

The chain joins TRBV9 to TRBJ1-6; D may be TRBD1 (6 bases). This CDR3 spans 18 amino acids. Germline values: CDR1 SGDLS, CDR2 YYNGEE. V lost 3 bases and J 8 bases, leaving 24 bases between the germline ends. The CDR3 nucleotides are TGTGCCAGCAGCGGTAGAAGCCCGTCGACAGAGGGGGATTCACCCCTCCACTTT. Its translation is CASSGRSPSTEGDSPLHF.

This rearrangement joins TRBV6-5 to TRBJ1-5; the match to TRBD1 covers 8 bases. This CDR3 comprises 13 residues. V lost 9 bases and J lost 7; bases outside the gene matches: 8. The V gene's germline CDR1 is MNHEY and CDR2 SVGAGI. The CDR3 loop reads CASSRTGQQPQHF. CDR3 bases: TGTGCCAGTTCCCGGACAGGGCAACAGCCCCAGCATTTT.

The chain employs TRBV4-2 and TRBJ1-1, with D uncertain. Trimming left V 0 bases short and J 0 bases short, with 8 bases between. Germline V gives CDR1 LGHNA, CDR2 YNFKEQ. The CDR3 is made up of 15 amino acids. The CDR3 region is CASSQEEGLNTEAFF. In nucleotides, the CDR3 is TGTGCCAGCAGCCAAGAGGAGGGCCTGAACACTGAAGCTTTCTTT.

The chain recombines TRBV5-6 with TRBJ1-2, with D unresolved. The CDR3 spans 15 residues. V was clipped by 0 bases and J by 4 bases, with 13 bases between them. Germline CDR1 and CDR2: SGHDT and YYEEEE. CDR3 loop: CASSLGPGKSYGYTF. The CDR3 DNA follows: TGTGCCAGCAGCTTGGGGCCGGGGAAGAGCTATGGCTACACCTTC.

The chain combines TRBV6-5 with TRBJ2-3, with 10 bases lining up with TRBD2. Unmatched junction bases numbered 5, after V lost 5 bases and J lost 3 bases. The CDR3 runs 15 residues. Germline V CDR1 and CDR2: MNHEY, SVGAGI. In DNA form, the CDR3 reads TGTGCCAGCAGTCATCTAGCGGGAGTGACAGATACGCAGTATTTT. It yields the protein CASSHLAGVTDTQYF.

The chain carries TRBV11-3 and TRBJ2-3; 9 positions match TRBD2. Germline V gene lookup returns CDR1 SGHNT and CDR2 YENEEA. V lost 3 bases and J lost 6; bases outside the gene matches: 7. CDR3 length equals 15 residues. The CDR3 region has the DNA TGTGCCAGCAGCTTGGGAAGCGGGGGGCTTGATACGCAGTATTTT. Translation: CASSLGSGGLDTQYF. The whole variable domain, remainder taken from reference TRBV11-3 and TRBJ2-3, is EAGVVQSPRYKIIEKKQPVAFWCNPISGHNTLYWYLQNLGQGPELLIRYENEEAVDDSQLPKDRFSAERLKGVDSTLKIQPAELGDSAVYLCASSLGSGGLDTQYFGPGTRLTVL.

This clone was found a few times. The chain has TRBV5-1 and TRBJ1-5; weak D call: TRBD1 (6 bases). V lost 2 bases and J 4 bases, leaving 7 bases between the germline ends. CDR3 size: 13 residues. Germline lookup yields CDR1 SGHRS and CDR2 YFSETQ. The CDR3 sequence: CASSLGQNQPQHF. The CDR3 nucleotides read TGCGCCAGCAGCTTAGGACAGAATCAGCCCCAGCATTTT.

The rearrangement joins TRBV9 to TRBJ1-1; no firm D call. Trimming cost V 1 base and J 6 bases, with 16 bases left between them. The CDR3 length is 15 residues. Looked up from germline, CDR1 is SGDLS and CDR2 is YYNGEE. The CDR3 DNA follows: TGTGCCAGCAGCGTAAACGGCGGTCGAACCTCTGAAGCTTTCTTT. It encodes CASSVNGGRTSEAFF.

J is TRBJ2-7 and V is TRBV30; 8 nucleotides line up with TRBD1. V dropped 2 bases and J dropped 3; count of bases not matched to a gene: 12. Germline-derived CDR1 and CDR2 are GTSNPN and SVGIG (reference sequence). The CDR3 extends over 16 amino acids. The CDR3 spells CAWSPRWGRGLYEQYF. CDR3 sequence (DNA): TGTGCCTGGAGTCCGAGGTGGGGCAGGGGGCTCTACGAGCAGTACTTC.

In its sample, this clone was seen once. The gene calls are TRBV28 and TRBJ2-5; tentatively, D is TRBD2 (6 bases). The CDR3 is 15 residues long. V was cut by 3 bases and J by 5 bases, with 16 bases left in between. Germline V gene data show CDR1 as MDHEN and CDR2 as SYDVKM. The CDR3 is CASSFMEGGKETQYF. Here the CDR3 DNA reads TGTGCCAGCAGTTTCATGGAGGGAGGAAAGGAGACCCAGTACTTC.